This TCR beta chain is from a study of cytomegalovirus exposure and HLA in healthy donors. Notes on the study in general: Earlier analysis looked at TCR beta V segments, and most were productive about 87% or about 30% of the time. It was reportedly the case that the classifier diagnosed cytomegalovirus status with high specificity and sensitivity. TCR sequences were mostly rare, though some public TCRs occurred in many donors.

Researchers ran the PCR with 60 Vbeta and 13 Jbeta primers. Assay: immunoSEQ multiplex PCR; the TCRdb copy retains only in-frame clones and omits some. The profile shows about 140,000 clones, more than 60% of them singletons. There are a few counts of this clone. Its antigen remains unknown. After removal of 1 base from V and 5 bases from J, the junction contained 4 bases not matched to a gene. CDR1 is SGHTA, CDR2 FQGTGA, per germline. The CDR3 has 15 amino acids. The chain couples TRBV7-3 to TRBJ2-4; 8 bases match TRBD1. Specimen: PBMCs. The receptor comes from a woman in her forties or fifties in good health and CMV-seropositive. This CDR3 reads CASSLRSGGENIQYF. As DNA, the CDR3 is TGTGCCAGCAGCTTAAGATCAGGGGGCGAAAACATTCAGTACTTC.